A selection of T cell receptor beta chains follows, all from one sample in a study of T cell repertoires in cytomegalovirus infection. MiXCR, applied by TCRdb to the reads, yields one record per CDR3 protein. The repertoire holds around 770,000 distinct CDR3 sequences, with 25% to 30% as singletons. For these receptors, no antigen is known. The sequences come from cultured CD8+ T cells from PBMCs, collected from culture after CMV antigen stimulation. All receptors come from a human donor in good health (CMV status not recorded). Some clones in this sample may be carry-over from other donors' samples. Both conserved end residues are part of each CDR3. A D gene is named only where the DNA matches it firmly. The size of a clone is reported for some rows only, either as once, few or many, or as a class for expanded clones.

clone size,D gene,V gene,J gene,CDR3 DNA,CDR3 protein
NA,NA,TRBV7-9,TRBJ2-1,TGTGCCAGCAGCCGCCAGGGGGGGGCGTCCTACAATGAGCAGTTCTTC,CASSRQGGASYNEQFF
few,TRBD2,TRBV14,TRBJ2-5,TGTGCCAGCAGCCAAGGGGGGCTAGCGGGTTTCGAGACCCAGTACTTC,CASSQGGLAGFETQYF
few,TRBD1,TRBV6-6,TRBJ1-1,TGTGCCAGCAGTTACGGGACAGGGGGCGGTGTGAACACTGAAGCTTTCTTT,CASSYGTGGGVNTEAFF
NA,NA,TRBV2,TRBJ2-2,TGTGCCAGCATGGCGAACACCGGGGAGCTGTTTTTT,CASMANTGELFF
many,TRBD1,TRBV29-1,TRBJ1-2,TGCAGCGTTGAAACAGGGGGATACTATGGCTACACCTTC,CSVETGGYYGYTF
NA,NA,TRBV27,TRBJ2-2,TGTGTGTCGGGGACCAACACCGGGGAGCTGTTTTTT,CVSGTNTGELFF
NA,TRBD2,TRBV27,TRBJ2-1,TGTGCCAGCAGTTTAGTCGCGGGGGGGCTAGGCCCGAATGAGCAGTTCTTC,CASSLVAGGLGPNEQFF
NA,NA,TRBV24-1,TRBJ2-1,TGTGCCACCAGTGATTTGTGGGGATGGGAGCAGTTCTTC,CATSDLWGWEQFF
few,NA,TRBV20-1,TRBJ2-2,TGCAGTGCTAGAGATCGACGGAGCACCGGGGAGCTGTTTTTT,CSARDRRSTGELFF
few,NA,TRBV19,TRBJ2-7,TGTGCCAGTAGTTCCGGGACATCTAGTTACTACGAGCAGTACTTC,CASSSGTSSYYEQYF
many,TRBD1,TRBV7-6,TRBJ1-1,TGTGCCAGCAGCTTAGCTACAGGGGGTTGGGCTGAAGCTTTCTTT,CASSLATGGWAEAFF